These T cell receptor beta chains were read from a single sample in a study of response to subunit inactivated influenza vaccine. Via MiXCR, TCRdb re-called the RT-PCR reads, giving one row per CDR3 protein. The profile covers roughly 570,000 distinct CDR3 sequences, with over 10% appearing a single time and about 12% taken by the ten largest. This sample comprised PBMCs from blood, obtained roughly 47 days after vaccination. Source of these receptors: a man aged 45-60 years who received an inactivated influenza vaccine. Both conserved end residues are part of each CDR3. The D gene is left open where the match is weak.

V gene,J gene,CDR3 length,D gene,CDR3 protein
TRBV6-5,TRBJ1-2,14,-,CASSYFGGSYGYTF
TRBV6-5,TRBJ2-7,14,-,CASSYPGREDEQYF
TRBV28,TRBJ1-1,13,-,CASTLGQNSEAFF
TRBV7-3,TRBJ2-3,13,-,CASSDGGTDTQYF
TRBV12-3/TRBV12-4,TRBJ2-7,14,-,CASSLVNRDAEQYF
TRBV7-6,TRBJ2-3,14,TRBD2,CASSSPGGADTQYF
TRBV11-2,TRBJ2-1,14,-,CASSLMSSKDEQFF
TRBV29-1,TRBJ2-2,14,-,CSVEGGDYTGELFF
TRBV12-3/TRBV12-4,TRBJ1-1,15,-,CASSLRGSGNTEAFF
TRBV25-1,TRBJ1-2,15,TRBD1,CASSDRDRVSDGYTF
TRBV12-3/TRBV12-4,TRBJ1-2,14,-,CASSPWQGSYGYTF
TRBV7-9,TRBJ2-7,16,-,CASSLGSGVSSYEQYF
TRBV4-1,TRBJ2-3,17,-,CASSHLLAGISTDTQYF
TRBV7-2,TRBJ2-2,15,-,CASSLLGRGTGELFF
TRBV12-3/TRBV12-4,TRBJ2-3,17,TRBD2,CASSRIAGGPNTDTQYF
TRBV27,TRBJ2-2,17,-,CASSWLFGTPNTGELFF
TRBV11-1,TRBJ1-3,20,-,CASSSTPVKTPSNSGNTIYF
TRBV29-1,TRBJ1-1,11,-,CSVLLRWEAFF
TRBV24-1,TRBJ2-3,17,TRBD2,CATSDLSGGDHTDTQYF
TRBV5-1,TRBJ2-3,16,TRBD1,CASSLDRQGLTDTQYF
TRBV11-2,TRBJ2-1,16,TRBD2,CASSPTAGGLYNEQFF
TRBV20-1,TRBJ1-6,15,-,CSARDPRRGNSPLHF
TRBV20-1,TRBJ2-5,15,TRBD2,CSASFSGGAGETQYF
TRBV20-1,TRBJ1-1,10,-,CSASGTEAFF
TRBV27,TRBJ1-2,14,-,CASSLKASGRGYTF
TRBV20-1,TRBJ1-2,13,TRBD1,CSASWDRRYGYTF
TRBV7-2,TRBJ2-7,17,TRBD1,CASSLPNLRDRGLEQYF
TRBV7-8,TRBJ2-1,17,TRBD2,CASSFTLAGESYNEQFF
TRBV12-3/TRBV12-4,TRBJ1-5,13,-,CASSARSDQPQHF
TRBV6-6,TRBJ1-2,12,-,CASSYSRVGYTF
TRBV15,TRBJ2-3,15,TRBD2,CATSRWGGSGGTQYF
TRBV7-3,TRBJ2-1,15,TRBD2,CASSPNGGGLGEQFF